This T cell receptor beta chain was observed in a study of T cells in Graves' hyperthyroidism and ophthalmopathy. The CDR3 length is 14 residues. CDR1 is MNHNS, CDR2 SASEGT, per germline. V lost 5 bases and J 2 bases, leaving 11 bases between the germline ends. The study's findings and limits: Expanded thyroid clonotypes (above 0.001) were mostly also found in blood.

RNA transcripts provided the source from which TCR beta CDR3 regions were amplified. HTBI primers were employed in a first-round RT-PCR of the TCR CDR3. TCRdb processed the multiplex PCR reads anew with MiXCR; each CDR3 protein has one entry. The data hold 250,000 to 300,000 distinct CDR3 sequences, with 13% to 15% observed a single time. The table lists this clonotype with many counts. Its antigen is undetermined. The sequence derives from a woman aged 50 to 60 with Graves' hyperthyroidism that later progressed to Graves' ophthalmopathy. The chain uses TRBV6-1 and TRBJ2-3; D gene uncertain. Input material: blood. In nucleotides, the CDR3 is TGTGCCAGCAGTCTGGACGGGCACACAGATACGCAGTATTTT. Residues: CASSLDGHTDTQYF.